Only one count was recorded for the clone carrying this T cell receptor (beta chain). What it recognizes is unknown. After removal of 4 bases from V and 7 bases from J, the junction contained 13 bases not matched to a gene. Germline V lookup: CDR1 MNHEY, CDR2 SMNVEV (reference sequence). CDR3 length equals 19 residues. This sample is drawn from a study of OX40 agonist ivuxolimab in advanced cancers. Looking at the study overall: Ivuxolimab was delivered to patients intravenously every 2 weeks at doses spanning 0.01 to 10 mg/kg. Partial responses were achieved by three patients, of whom one had hepatocellular carcinoma and two had cutaneous melanoma.

The protocol was immunoSEQ multiplex PCR, while the TCRdb copy is restricted to in-frame clones and leaves out a portion. The profile shows more than 20,000 clones, less than 90% of them singletons. Whole-study findings and limits: Some patients without response likewise showed low normalized clonal expansion.

The sample consisted of CD4+ or CD8+ T cells sorted from blood, taken in a trial of the OX40 agonist ivuxolimab. The chain is built from TRBV27 and TRBJ2-1; 16 bases match TRBD2. The source is an adult with an advanced solid tumor such as melanoma, head and neck, liver or kidney cancer. DNA for the CDR3: TGTGCCAGCAGTTGGGGACTAGCGGGAGGGCCGGGGAGTATAAATGAGCAGTTCTTC. Its protein product is CASSWGLAGGPGSINEQFF.